Below, 21 T cell receptor beta chains from the same sample are listed, as sequenced in a study of blood T cell repertoires in COVID-19. Only in-frame clones appear in the TCRdb table, and some are missing; sequencing was by immunoSEQ multiplex PCR. In the table there are about 340,000 clones, around four fifths of which are singletons. What was sequenced was peripheral blood. The source is a man younger than 45 with active or convalescent COVID-19.

The gene calls are TRBV5-1 and TRBJ2-3; 11 bases map to TRBD2. The germline gives CDR1 SGHRS, CDR2 YFSETQ. This CDR3 is built from 16 residues. Trimming cost V 0 bases and J 2 bases; bases outside gene matches: 2. CDR3 residues: CASSLGLAGLTDTQYF. The CDR3 coding sequence is TGCGCCAGCAGCTTGGGACTAGCGGGACTCACAGATACGCAGTATTTT. Filled out from reference TRBV5-1 and TRBJ2-3, the complete variable domain reads KAGVTQTPRYLIKTRGQQVTLSCSPISGHRSVSWYQQTPGQGLQFLFEYFSETQRNKGNFPGRFSGRQFSNSRSEMNVSTLELGDSALYLCASSLGLAGLTDTQYFGPGTRLTVL.

The chain recombines TRBV7-2 with TRBJ2-5, with 10 bases matching TRBD2. Germline CDR1 reads SGHTA; CDR2 reads FQGNSA. This CDR3 is 14 amino acids long. Unmatched junction bases numbered 4, after V lost 5 bases and J lost 4 bases. The CDR3 DNA reads TGTGCCAGCAGCCTGGGACTAGCGAGAGAGACCCAGTACTTC. Translated: CASSLGLARETQYF.

Here the CDR3 reads CASSEVGGIMNTEAFF. The CDR3 bases are TGTGCCAGCAGCGAGGTAGGGGGTATAATGAACACTGAAGCTTTCTTT. The genes are TRBV11-3 and TRBJ1-1; tentatively, D is TRBD1 (6 bases). This CDR3 is built from 16 residues. Trimming removed 5 bases from V and 0 bases from J, with 16 bases in between. Germline CDR1 SGHNT, CDR2 YENEEA.

This chain joins TRBV11-3 and TRBJ1-1; tentative D call: TRBD1 (6 bases). The V and J ends lost 1 base and 3 bases respectively, with 12 bases between them. The CDR3 length is 15 residues. From germline, CDR1 is SGHNT and CDR2 YENEEA. CDR3 nucleotide sequence: TGTGCCAGCAGCTTAGTGTCAGGGGCCGACACTGAAGCTTTCTTT. It codes for CASSLVSGADTEAFF.

V gene TRBV11-2 combines with J gene TRBJ1-4; no clear D gene. There are 12 residues in the CDR3. In germline, CDR1 is SGHAT, CDR2 FQNNGV. The V end lost 3 bases, the J end lost 10 bases, and 9 bases lay between the germline ends. The CDR3 DNA follows: TGTGCCAGCAGCTTTAGGCGGGGAAAACTGTTTTTT. This sequence encodes CASSFRRGKLFF.

V and J are TRBV15 and TRBJ1-2; TRBD1 might be the D (5 bases). Trimming took off 3 bases at V and 5 bases at J, with 16 bases between the two ends. Per the germline V gene, CDR1 is LNHNV and CDR2 is YYDKDF (reference sequence). This CDR3 comprises 15 residues. The CDR3 region is CATSSNTLGGYGYTF. For the CDR3, the DNA is TGTGCCACCAGCAGTAACACGCTTGGGGGGTATGGCTACACCTTC.

The chain recombines TRBV2 with TRBJ2-1; 9 nucleotides align to TRBD2. Germline V gives CDR1 SNHLY, CDR2 FYNNEI. The V and J ends lost 4 bases and 0 bases, in that order; junction bases with no gene match: 7. The CDR3 runs 17 residues. CDR3 residues: CASSGVAGERSYNEQFF. The CDR3 nucleotides are TGTGCCAGCAGTGGGGTAGCGGGGGAGCGCTCCTACAATGAGCAGTTCTTC.

The chain employs TRBV6-2 or TRBV6-3 and TRBJ1-1; D is unresolved. The CDR3 length is 14 residues. The germline V gene has CDR1 MNHEY and CDR2 SVGEGT. V lost 2 bases, J lost 1 base, and 8 bases lay in between. The CDR3 sequence is CASSYEWRNTEAFF. CDR3 nucleotides: TGTGCCAGCAGTTACGAGTGGAGGAACACTGAAGCTTTCTTT.

This clone was detected only a few times. The J gene is TRBJ1-2, the V gene TRBV2; 11 bases are a match to TRBD1. This CDR3 spans 14 amino acids. Germline-derived CDR1 and CDR2 are SNHLY and FYNNEI. Trimming cost V 6 bases and J 8 bases; bases outside gene matches: 8. The DNA of the CDR3 is TGTGCCAGCAGAGGACAGGGGGCGAATGGAGGCTACACCTTC. This encodes CASRGQGANGGYTF.

The chain employs TRBV3-1 (or the pseudogene TRBV3-2) and TRBJ1-5; TRBD1 matches 7 bases. CDR3 length equals 13 residues. Germline assignment: CDR1 LGHDT and CDR2 YNNKEL (reference sequence). After removal of 5 bases from V and 6 bases from J, the junction contained 4 bases not matched to a gene. The CDR3 loop reads CASSSQGGQPQHF. In nucleotides, the CDR3 is TGTGCCAGCAGCTCTCAGGGGGGTCAGCCCCAGCATTTT.

This rearrangement joins TRBV5-4 to TRBJ2-5; TRBD1 matches 7 bases. This CDR3 contains 14 residues. CDR1 SGHNT and CDR2 YYREEE come from the germline V gene (reference sequence). Trimming at V came to 0 bases and at J to 3 bases, leaving 2 bases not matched to a gene. CDR3 bases: TGTGCCAGCAGCTTGGGAGGGACAGAAGAGACCCAGTACTTC. It specifies CASSLGGTEETQYF.

The chain employs TRBV2 and TRBJ1-4; TRBD1 might be the D (5 bases). This CDR3 has 16 amino acids. V was cut by 0 bases and J by 8 bases, with 16 bases left in between. CDR1 is SNHLY and CDR2 is FYNNEI in the germline V gene. As DNA, the CDR3 is TGTGCCAGCAGTGAAGCCTTAGGGCAGGGCAGGGAAAAACTGTTTTTT. Residues: CASSEALGQGREKLFF.

The chain joins TRBV3-1 (or the pseudogene TRBV3-2) to TRBJ1-2, with a possible D match to TRBD1 (6 bases). The CDR3 has 13 residues. V lost 4 bases, J lost 7 bases, and 13 bases lay in between. Germline V CDR1 and CDR2: LGHDT, YNNKEL (reference sequence). CDR3 bases: TGTGCCAGCAGCCGACCTCCCAGGGGTGGCTACACCTTC. Protein product: CASSRPPRGGYTF.

The rearrangement uses TRBV10-3 and TRBJ2-7, with 7 nucleotides matching TRBD1. The V gene end was trimmed by 10 bases and the J gene end by 7 bases; junction bases not matched to a gene: 16. The CDR3 is 14 amino acids. Germline CDR1 reads ENHRY; CDR2 reads SYGVKD. This CDR3 is CATDNSRDSREQYF. The CDR3 DNA reads as TGTGCCACAGACAACTCCCGGGACAGTCGTGAGCAGTACTTC.

The CDR3 region has the DNA TGTGCCAGCACCTGGGGGGGGAACACTGAAGCTTTCTTT. It encodes CASTWGGNTEAFF. This sequence joins TRBV12-3 or TRBV12-4 and TRBJ1-1; weak D call: TRBD1 (5 bases). This CDR3 is built from 13 residues. V dropped 7 bases and J dropped 1 base, with 10 bases sitting between them.

This chain uses TRBV7-6 with TRBJ1-1; 7 bases agree with TRBD1. Germline V gene data show CDR1 as SGHVS and CDR2 as FNYEAQ. Unmatched junction bases numbered 7, after V lost 5 bases and J lost 1 base. This CDR3 is 15 amino acids long. The CDR3 loop is CASSHDRVPNTEAFF. DNA for the CDR3: TGTGCCAGCAGCCACGACAGGGTACCGAACACTGAAGCTTTCTTT.

V is TRBV7-2 and J is TRBJ2-7, with 8 bases identical to TRBD2. V shed 1 base, J shed 3 bases, and the junction held 5 bases outside the gene matches. Germline V lookup: CDR1 SGHTA, CDR2 FQGNSA. The CDR3 totals 15 residues. DNA of the CDR3: TGTGCCAGCAGCTTAGGAGGGACTAGGAACTACGAGCAGTACTTC. This sequence encodes CASSLGGTRNYEQYF.

This clone was counted a single time. V and J are TRBV7-3 and TRBJ1-4, with TRBD1 matching 11 bases. This CDR3 has 14 residues. The V and J ends lost 5 bases and 8 bases, in that order; junction bases with no gene match: 4. Germline CDR1 is SGHTA and CDR2 is FQGTGA. The CDR3 region is CASSVGQGDEKLFF. CDR3 DNA: TGTGCCAGCAGCGTGGGACAGGGGGACGAAAAACTGTTTTTT.

V usage is TRBV30 and J usage is TRBJ2-1; D may be TRBD2 (6 bases). Germline loops: CDR1 GTSNPN, CDR2 SVGIG (reference sequence). V shed 8 bases and J shed 2 bases, with 13 bases lying between them. The CDR3 runs 13 residues. DNA for the CDR3: TGTGCCCGGTCCCCGGGAGCCTACAATGAGCAGTTCTTC. This encodes CARSPGAYNEQFF.

J is TRBJ1-1 and V is TRBV9; a possible D gene is TRBD1 (5 bases). V was trimmed by 4 bases and J by 12 bases, leaving 16 bases between them. The CDR3 consists of 12 residues. Germline V gene lookup returns CDR1 SGDLS and CDR2 YYNGEE. The CDR3 DNA sequence: TGTGCCAGCAGCCCCCCCCGGGGGGGGTCTTTCTTT. Translating it yields CASSPPRGGSFF.

V is TRBV10-3 and J is TRBJ1-5, with D possibly being TRBD1 (5 bases). Trimming cost V 2 bases and J 0 bases, with 11 bases left between them. Germline V lookup: CDR1 ENHRY, CDR2 SYGVKD. The CDR3 totals 16 residues. The CDR3 reads CAISETGLRSNQPQHF. The CDR3 nucleotides read TGTGCCATCAGTGAGACGGGACTTCGTAGCAATCAGCCCCAGCATTTT.